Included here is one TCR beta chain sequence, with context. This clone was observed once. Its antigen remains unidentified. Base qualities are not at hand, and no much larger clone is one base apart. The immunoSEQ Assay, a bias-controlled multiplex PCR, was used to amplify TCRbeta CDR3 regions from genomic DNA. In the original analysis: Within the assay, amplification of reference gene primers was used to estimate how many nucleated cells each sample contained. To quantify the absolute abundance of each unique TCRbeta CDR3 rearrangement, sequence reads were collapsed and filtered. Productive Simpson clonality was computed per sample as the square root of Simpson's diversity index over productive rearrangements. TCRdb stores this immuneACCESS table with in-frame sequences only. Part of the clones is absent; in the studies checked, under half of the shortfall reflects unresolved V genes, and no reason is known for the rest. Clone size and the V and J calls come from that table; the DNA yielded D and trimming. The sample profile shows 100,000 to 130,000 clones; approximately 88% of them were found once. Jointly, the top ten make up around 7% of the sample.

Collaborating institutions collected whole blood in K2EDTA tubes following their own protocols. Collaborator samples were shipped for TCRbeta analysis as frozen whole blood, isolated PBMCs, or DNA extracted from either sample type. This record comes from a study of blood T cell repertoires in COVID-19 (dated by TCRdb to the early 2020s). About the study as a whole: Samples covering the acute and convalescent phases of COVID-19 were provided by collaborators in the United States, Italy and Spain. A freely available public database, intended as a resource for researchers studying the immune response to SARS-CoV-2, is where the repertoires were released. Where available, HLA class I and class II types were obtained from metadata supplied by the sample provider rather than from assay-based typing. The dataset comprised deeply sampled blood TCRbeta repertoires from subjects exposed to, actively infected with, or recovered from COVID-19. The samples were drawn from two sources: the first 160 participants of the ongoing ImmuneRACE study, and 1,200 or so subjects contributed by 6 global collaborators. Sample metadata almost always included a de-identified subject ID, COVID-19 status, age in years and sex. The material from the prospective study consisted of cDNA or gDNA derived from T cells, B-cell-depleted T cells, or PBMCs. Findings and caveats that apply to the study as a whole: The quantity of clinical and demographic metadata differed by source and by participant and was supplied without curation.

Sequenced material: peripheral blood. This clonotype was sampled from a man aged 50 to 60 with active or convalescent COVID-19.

This receptor has the CDR3 CASSQPGTGQAGYTF. The bases are TGTGCCAGCAGCCAGCCCGGGACAGGGCAGGCTGGCTACACCTTC. This receptor chain uses TRBV7-9 and TRBJ1-2, with TRBD1 identical over 9 junction bases. CDR1 and CDR2 are drawn from the germline V gene (reference sequence): SEHNR, FQNEAQ. V has 5 bases trimmed and J has 7 bases trimmed; junction bases matching no gene number 11. From the cysteine through the phenylalanine, the CDR3 covers 15 amino acids. The only DNA kept is the CDR3, 45 bases in frame from the first base.